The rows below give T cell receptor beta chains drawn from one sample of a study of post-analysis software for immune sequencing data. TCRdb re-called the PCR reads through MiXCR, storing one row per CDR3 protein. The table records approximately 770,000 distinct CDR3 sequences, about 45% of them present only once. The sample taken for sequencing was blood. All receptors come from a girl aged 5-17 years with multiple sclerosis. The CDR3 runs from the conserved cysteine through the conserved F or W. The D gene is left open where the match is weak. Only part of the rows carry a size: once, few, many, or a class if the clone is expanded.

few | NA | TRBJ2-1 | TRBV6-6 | TGTGCCAGCAGTTACTCCCAGGGTTACAATGAGCAGTTCTTC | CASSYSQGYNEQFF
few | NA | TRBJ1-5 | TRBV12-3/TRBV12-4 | TGTGCCAGCAGTTACCTTTTCTCTGATCAGCCCCAGCATTTT | CASSYLFSDQPQHF
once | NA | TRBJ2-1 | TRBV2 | TGTGCCAGCTACCAGAATGAGCAGTTCTTC | CASYQNEQFF
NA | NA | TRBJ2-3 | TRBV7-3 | TGTGCCAGCAGCTCCGAGGGCCTTAGCACAGATACGCAGTATTTT | CASSSEGLSTDTQYF
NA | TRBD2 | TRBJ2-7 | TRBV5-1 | TGCGCCAGCAGCTTCGGGCTAGCGGGAGCCAACCACCACGAGCAGTACTTC | CASSFGLAGANHHEQYF
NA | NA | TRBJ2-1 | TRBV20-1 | TGCAGTGCTAGAGAGAAGGCCGGATCCACCTACAATGAGCAGTTCTTC | CSAREKAGSTYNEQFF
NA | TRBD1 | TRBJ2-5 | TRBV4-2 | TGTGCCAGCAGCTTAGGGACCGGGACAGGGAGGGAAGAGACCCAGTACTTC | CASSLGTGTGREETQYF
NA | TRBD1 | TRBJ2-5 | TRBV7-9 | TGTGCCAGCAGCCCCCGACAGGGGGGTCGAGAGACCCAGTACTTC | CASSPRQGGRETQYF
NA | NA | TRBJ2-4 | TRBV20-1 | TGCAGTGCACCAACGGTGGGGGAGTTAGCCAAGAACATTCAGTACTTC | CSAPTVGELAKNIQYF
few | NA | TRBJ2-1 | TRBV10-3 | TGTGCCACCCGGGACCCGCCAGGATATGAGCAGTTCTTC | CATRDPPGYEQFF
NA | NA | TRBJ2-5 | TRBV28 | TGTGCCAGCAGTAGGGGTTATGACCAAGAGACCCAGTACTTC | CASSRGYDQETQYF
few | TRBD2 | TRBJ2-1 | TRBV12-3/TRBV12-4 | TGTGCCAGCACTATCAGCGGGACCTACAATGAGCAGTTCTTC | CASTISGTYNEQFF
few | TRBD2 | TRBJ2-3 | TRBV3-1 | TGTGCCAGCAGCCAATTTCGCGGGGGGGATACGCAGTATTTT | CASSQFRGGDTQYF
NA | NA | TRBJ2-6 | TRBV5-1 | TGCGCCAGCAGCTTGGAGGGACGGCCCTCTGGGGCCAACGTCCTGACTTTC | CASSLEGRPSGANVLTF
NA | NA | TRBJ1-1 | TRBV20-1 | TGCAGTGCTCCCTCCCGGGACGAAGCTTTCTTT | CSAPSRDEAFF
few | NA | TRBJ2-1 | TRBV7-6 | TGTGCCAGCAGCTTTACCAGCAATGAGCAGTTCTTC | CASSFTSNEQFF
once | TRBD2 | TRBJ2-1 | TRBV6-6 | TGTGCCAGCAGTCCTCCCCGTGCGGGAGTAGGGAACAATGAGCAGTTCTTC | CASSPPRAGVGNNEQFF
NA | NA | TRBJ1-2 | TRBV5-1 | TGCGCCAGCAGCTACGACCAGGGTGATGGCTACACCTTC | CASSYDQGDGYTF
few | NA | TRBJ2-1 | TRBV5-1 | TGCGCCAGCAGCCACACTAGCTTAAATGAGCAGTTCTTC | CASSHTSLNEQFF
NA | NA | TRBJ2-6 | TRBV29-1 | TGCAGCGTTGAAGACGGGGTCTCTGGGGCCAACGTCCTGACTTTC | CSVEDGVSGANVLTF
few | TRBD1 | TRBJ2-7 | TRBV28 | TGTGCCAGCAGACTTCGACAGGGCAAATCCTACGAGCAGTACTTC | CASRLRQGKSYEQYF
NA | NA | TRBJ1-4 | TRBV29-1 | TGCAGCGTTGGGAGGGGAAAGGGGACTAATGAAAAACTGTTTTTT | CSVGRGKGTNEKLFF
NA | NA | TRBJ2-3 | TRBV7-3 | TGTGCCAGCAGCCCGGTGGGGGGCGAGACAGATACGCAGTATTTT | CASSPVGGETDTQYF
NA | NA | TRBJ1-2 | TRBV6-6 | TGTGCCAGCAGTTACTCGAAAGTCGGCTATGGCTACACCTTC | CASSYSKVGYGYTF
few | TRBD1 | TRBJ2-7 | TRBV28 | TGTGCCAGCAGGGGACAGGTTCCCTACGAGCAGTACTTC | CASRGQVPYEQYF
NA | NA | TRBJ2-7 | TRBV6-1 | TGTGCCAGCAGTGACAGGTCGACCTACGAGCAGTACTTC | CASSDRSTYEQYF
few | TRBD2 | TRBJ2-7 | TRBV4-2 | TGTGCCAGCAGCCACCCGGGACTAGCCTACGAGCAGTACTTC | CASSHPGLAYEQYF
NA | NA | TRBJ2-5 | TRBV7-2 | TGTGCCAGCAGCTTCTTTTCCTGGGGCAGGGTGCCTCAAGAGACCCAGTACTTC | CASSFFSWGRVPQETQYF
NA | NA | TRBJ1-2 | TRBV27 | TGTGCCAGCAGTTTTACTTCCGGGGGCTATGGCTACACCTTC | CASSFTSGGYGYTF
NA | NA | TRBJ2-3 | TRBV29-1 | TGCAGCGTTGTGGTACGCGGACTCACAGATACGCAGTATTTT | CSVVVRGLTDTQYF
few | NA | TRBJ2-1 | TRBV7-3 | TGTGCCAGCAGCCCCCGGCTCGACGGGCATGAGCAGTTCTTC | CASSPRLDGHEQFF
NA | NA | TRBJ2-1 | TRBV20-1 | TGCAGTGCCCCGAGGGGTCCCGATCACAATGAGCAGTTCTTC | CSAPRGPDHNEQFF
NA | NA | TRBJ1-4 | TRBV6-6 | TGTGCCAGCAGGCGGGCAGGATTCGGTGAAAAACTGTTTTTT | CASRRAGFGEKLFF
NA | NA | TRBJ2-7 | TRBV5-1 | TGCGCCAGCAGCTTGGCCGGGAGCTTATCGGGCGAGCAGTACTTC | CASSLAGSLSGEQYF
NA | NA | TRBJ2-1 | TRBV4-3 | TGCGCCAGCAGCCATAGCTCCAGGAACCGATTCAATGAGCAGTTCTTC | CASSHSSRNRFNEQFF
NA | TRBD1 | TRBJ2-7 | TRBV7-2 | TGTGCCAGCAGCTTAGAGACAGGGGTCACCTACGAGCAGTACTTC | CASSLETGVTYEQYF
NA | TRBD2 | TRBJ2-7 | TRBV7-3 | TGTGCCAGCAGTTCCTCCGGTGGACTAGCGGTTTACGAGCAGTACTTC | CASSSSGGLAVYEQYF
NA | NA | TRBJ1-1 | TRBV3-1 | TGTGCCAGCAGGGGCGTGGGGAACACTGAAGCTTTCTTT | CASRGVGNTEAFF
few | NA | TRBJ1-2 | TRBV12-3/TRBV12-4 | TGTGCCAGCAGTCCCCAGTCTATAACCAGCTATGGCTACACCTTC | CASSPQSITSYGYTF
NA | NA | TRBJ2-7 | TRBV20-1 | TGCAGTGCTACCCGGGGGACACTCACCTACGAGCAGTACTTC | CSATRGTLTYEQYF
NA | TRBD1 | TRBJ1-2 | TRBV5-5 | TGTGCCAGCAGCTTACAGGGGCCCTGGGGCTACACCTTC | CASSLQGPWGYTF
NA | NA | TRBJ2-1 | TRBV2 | TGTGCCAGCATCCAAGCCAATGAGCAGTTCTTC | CASIQANEQFF
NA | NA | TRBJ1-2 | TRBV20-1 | TGCAGTGCTAGAACTGGCGGTACTGGCTACACCTTC | CSARTGGTGYTF
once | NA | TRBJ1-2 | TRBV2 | TGTGCCAGCACCCAGGGGAACTATGGCTACACCTTC | CASTQGNYGYTF
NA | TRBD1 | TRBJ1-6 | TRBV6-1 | TGTGCCAGCAGCGACAGGGGAACGGGGACACCCCTCCACTTT | CASSDRGTGTPLHF